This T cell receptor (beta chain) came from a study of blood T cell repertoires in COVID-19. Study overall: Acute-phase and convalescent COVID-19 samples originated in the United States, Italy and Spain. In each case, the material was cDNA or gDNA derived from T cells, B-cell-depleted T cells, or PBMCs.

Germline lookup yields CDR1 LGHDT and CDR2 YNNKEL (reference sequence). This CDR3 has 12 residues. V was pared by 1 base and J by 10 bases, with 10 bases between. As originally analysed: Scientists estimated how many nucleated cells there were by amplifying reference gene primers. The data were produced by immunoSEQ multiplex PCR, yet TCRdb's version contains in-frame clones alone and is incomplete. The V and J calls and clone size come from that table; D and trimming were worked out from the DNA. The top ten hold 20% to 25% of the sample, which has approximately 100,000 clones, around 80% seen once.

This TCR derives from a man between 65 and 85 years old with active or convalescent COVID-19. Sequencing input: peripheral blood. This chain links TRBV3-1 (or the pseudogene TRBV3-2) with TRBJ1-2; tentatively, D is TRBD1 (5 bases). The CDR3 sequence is CASSQAHRFYTF. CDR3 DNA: TGTGCCAGCAGCCAAGCGCACAGGTTCTACACCTTC.